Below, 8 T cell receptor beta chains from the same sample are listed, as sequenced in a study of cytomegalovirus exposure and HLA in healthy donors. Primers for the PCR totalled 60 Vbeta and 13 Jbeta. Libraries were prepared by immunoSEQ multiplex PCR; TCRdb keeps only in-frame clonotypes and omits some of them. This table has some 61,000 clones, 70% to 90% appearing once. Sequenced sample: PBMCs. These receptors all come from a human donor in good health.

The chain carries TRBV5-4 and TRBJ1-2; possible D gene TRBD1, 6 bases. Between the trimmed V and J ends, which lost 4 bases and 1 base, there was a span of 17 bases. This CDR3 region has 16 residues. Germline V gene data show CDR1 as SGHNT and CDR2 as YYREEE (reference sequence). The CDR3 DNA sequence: TGTGCCAGCAGCCCCCTACGGACAGCGGTTAACTATGGCTACACCTTC. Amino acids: CASSPLRTAVNYGYTF.

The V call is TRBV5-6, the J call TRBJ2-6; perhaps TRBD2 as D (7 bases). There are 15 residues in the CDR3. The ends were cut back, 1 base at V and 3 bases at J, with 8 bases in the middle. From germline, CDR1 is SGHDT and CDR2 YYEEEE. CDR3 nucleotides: TGTGCCAGCAGCTTGAGGGGGGGTGGGGCCAACGTCCTGACTTTC. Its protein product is CASSLRGGGANVLTF.

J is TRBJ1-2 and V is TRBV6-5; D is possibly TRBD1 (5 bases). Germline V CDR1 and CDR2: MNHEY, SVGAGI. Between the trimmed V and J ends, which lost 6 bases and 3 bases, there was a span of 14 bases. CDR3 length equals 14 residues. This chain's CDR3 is CASSTLRGYYGYTF. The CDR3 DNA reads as TGTGCCAGCAGCACACTGCGGGGGTACTATGGCTACACCTTC.

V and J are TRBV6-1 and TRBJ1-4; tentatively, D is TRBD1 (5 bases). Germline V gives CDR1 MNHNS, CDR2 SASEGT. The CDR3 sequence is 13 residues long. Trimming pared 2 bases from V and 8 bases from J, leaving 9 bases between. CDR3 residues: CASSERSGEKLFF. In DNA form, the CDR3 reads TGTGCCAGCAGTGAACGATCAGGGGAAAAACTGTTTTTT.

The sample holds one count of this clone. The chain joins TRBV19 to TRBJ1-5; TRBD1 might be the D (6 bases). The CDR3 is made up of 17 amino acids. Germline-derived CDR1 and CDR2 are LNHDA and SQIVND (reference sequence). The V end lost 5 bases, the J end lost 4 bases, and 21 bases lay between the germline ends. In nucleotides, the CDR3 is TGTGCCAGTAGTCCCGTCACGGGCCAGGGGAGAAATCAGCCCCAGCATTTT. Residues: CASSPVTGQGRNQPQHF.

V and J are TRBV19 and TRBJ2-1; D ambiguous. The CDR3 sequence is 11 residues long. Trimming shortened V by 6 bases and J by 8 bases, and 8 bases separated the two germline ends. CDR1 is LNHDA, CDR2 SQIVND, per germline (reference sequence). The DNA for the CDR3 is TGTGCCAGTAGCAGGTGGCATGAGCAGTTCTTC. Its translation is CASSRWHEQFF. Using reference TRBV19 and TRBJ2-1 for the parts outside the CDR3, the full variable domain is DGGITQSPKYLFRKEGQNVTLSCEQNLNHDAMYWYRQDPGQGLRLIYYSQIVNDFQKGDIAEGYSVSREKKESFPLTVTSAQKNPTAFYLCASSRWHEQFFGPGTRLTVL.

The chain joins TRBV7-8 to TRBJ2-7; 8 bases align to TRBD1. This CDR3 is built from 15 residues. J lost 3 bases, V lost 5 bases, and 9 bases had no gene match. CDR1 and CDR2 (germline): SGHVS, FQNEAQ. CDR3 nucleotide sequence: TGTGCCAGCAGCACGCTGGACAGGGTACTCTACGAGCAGTACTTC. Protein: CASSTLDRVLYEQYF.

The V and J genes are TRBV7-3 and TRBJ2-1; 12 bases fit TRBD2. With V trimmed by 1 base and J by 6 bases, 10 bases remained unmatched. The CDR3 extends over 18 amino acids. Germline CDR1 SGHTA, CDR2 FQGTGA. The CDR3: CASSLRSSGGAISNEQFF. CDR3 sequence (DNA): TGTGCCAGCAGCTTAAGGTCTAGCGGGGGGGCCATTTCCAATGAGCAGTTCTTC.